Shown below are 26 T cell receptor beta chains from a single sample sequenced in a study of blood T cell repertoires in COVID-19. Sequencing was performed with immunoSEQ multiplex PCR; in TCRdb, only in-frame clones are kept and a portion is missing. The sample carries about 39,000 clones, approximately 86% recorded once. Specimen: peripheral blood. Receptors were obtained from a man aged 35-49 years with active COVID-19.

The chain combines TRBV30 with TRBJ1-5; weak D call: TRBD1 (5 bases). With 2 bases removed from V and 7 bases from J, the gap between germline ends came to 18 bases. The CDR3 spans 15 residues. CDR1 is GTSNPN and CDR2 is SVGIG in the germline V gene (reference sequence). This chain's CDR3 is CAWSPKGTRGQPQHF. For the CDR3, the DNA is TGTGCCTGGAGTCCGAAAGGGACTCGTGGGCAGCCCCAGCATTTT.

This rearrangement joins TRBV5-1 to TRBJ2-2, with 12 bases aligning to TRBD2. This CDR3 is built from 16 residues. Germline trimming cut 6 bases from V and 3 bases from J; bases unmatched to any gene: 6. Germline CDR1 is SGHRS and CDR2 is YFSETQ. CDR3 nucleotide sequence: TGCGCCAGCAAGGAGCTAGCGGGAGGGGACACCGGGGAGCTGTTTTTT. This translates into CASKELAGGDTGELFF.

V is TRBV10-1 and J is TRBJ2-5, with D tentatively TRBD1 (5 bases). CDR1 and CDR2 (germline): WNHNN, SYGVQD (reference sequence). CDR3 size: 13 residues. The V and J ends lost 2 bases and 5 bases respectively, with 9 bases between them. CDR3 nucleotide sequence: TGCGCCAGCAGTGAGGACAGCCGGGAGACCCAGTACTTC. Its translation is CASSEDSRETQYF.

The chain recombines TRBV6-5 with TRBJ1-3; D call uncertain. The CDR3 loop spans 15 amino acids. Trimming took 8 bases from V and 0 from J, leaving 14 bases between them. Germline V gene sequence: CDR1 MNHEY, CDR2 SVGAGI. The CDR3 spells CASRRKSDSGNTIYF. For the CDR3, the DNA is TGTGCCAGCCGGCGGAAATCCGACTCTGGAAACACCATATATTTT.

The chain joins TRBV19 to TRBJ1-3, with D unresolved. V lost 3 bases, J lost 2 bases, and 8 bases lay in between. The CDR3 covers 14 residues. Germline V gene sequence: CDR1 LNHDA, CDR2 SQIVND (reference sequence). The CDR3: CASSIGSPGNTIYF. The CDR3 coding sequence is TGTGCCAGTAGTATCGGGTCACCTGGAAACACCATATATTTT.

The chain joins TRBV27 to TRBJ2-7, with D perhaps matching TRBD1 (5 bases). V lost 8 bases to trimming and J lost 1 base, with 15 bases between them. CDR1 is MNHEY and CDR2 is SMNVEV in the germline V gene (reference sequence). This CDR3 has 14 amino acids. CDR3 protein: CASSTLGHSYEQYF. The DNA for the CDR3 is TGTGCCAGCTCGACCCTCGGACATTCCTACGAGCAGTACTTC.

The rearrangement joins TRBV7-2 to TRBJ1-2; 9 bases line up with TRBD1. V lost 0 bases and J lost 8; bases outside the gene matches: 13. The CDR3 loop spans 17 amino acids. CDR1 SGHTA and CDR2 FQGNSA come from the germline V gene. The CDR3 region is CASSLALTGTGQRGYTF. The CDR3 bases are TGTGCCAGCAGCTTAGCGCTCACCGGGACAGGGCAGAGGGGCTACACCTTC. Complete variable domain (other parts from reference TRBV7-2 and TRBJ1-2): GAGVSQSPSNKVTEKGKDVELRCDPISGHTALYWYRQSLGQGLEFLIYFQGNSAPDKSGLPSDRFSAERTGGSVSTLTIQRTQQEDSAVYLCASSLALTGTGQRGYTFGSGTRLTVV.

V is TRBV18 and J is TRBJ1-1, with D possibly matching TRBD1 (5 bases). Germline V gene data show CDR1 as KGHSH and CDR2 as LQKENI. Trimming removed 3 bases from V and 6 bases from J, with 8 bases in between. The CDR3 runs to 12 residues. CDR3 region: CASSPDSPEAFF. The CDR3 DNA reads TGTGCCAGCTCACCCGACAGCCCTGAAGCTTTCTTT.

This chain joins TRBV19 and TRBJ2-7, with TRBD1 as a possible D gene (6 bases). Trimming stripped 6 bases from V and 5 bases from J, with 23 bases between. The CDR3 consists of 16 residues. Germline V lookup: CDR1 LNHDA, CDR2 SQIVND (reference sequence). The CDR3 loop reads CASSSPPGAFGNEQYF. The CDR3 region has the DNA TGTGCCAGTAGCTCACCTCCAGGGGCGTTCGGTAACGAGCAGTACTTC. Drawing the rest from reference TRBV19 and TRBJ2-7, the complete variable domain is DGGITQSPKYLFRKEGQNVTLSCEQNLNHDAMYWYRQDPGQGLRLIYYSQIVNDFQKGDIAEGYSVSREKKESFPLTVTSAQKNPTAFYLCASSSPPGAFGNEQYFGPGTRLTVT.

The chain links TRBV12-3 or TRBV12-4 to TRBJ1-4; TRBD1 is a possible D gene (5 bases). The germline V and J ends were trimmed by 6 bases and 5 bases, with 10 bases remaining between them. The CDR3 is made up of 13 amino acids. CDR3 loop: CASSAGSNEKLFF. The CDR3 DNA reads TGTGCCAGCAGCGCAGGGTCGAATGAAAAACTGTTTTTT.

The chain's CDR3 is CATRGANTEAFF. CDR3 coding DNA: TGTGCCACCCGGGGGGCGAACACTGAAGCTTTCTTT. The chain employs TRBV28 and TRBJ1-1; TRBD1 is a possible D gene (6 bases). In germline, CDR1 is MDHEN, CDR2 SYDVKM. V was pared by 10 bases and J by 1 base, with 10 bases between. The length of the CDR3 is 12 residues.

CDR3 in DNA: TGCGCCAGCAGCCCGATCTCGGGGAGGACTGAAGCTTTCTTT. It translates to CASSPISGRTEAFF. The chain recombines TRBV5-1 with TRBJ1-1; D unresolved. V lost 4 bases, J lost 5 bases, and 15 bases lay in between. Germline V lookup: CDR1 SGHRS, CDR2 YFSETQ. The CDR3 loop spans 14 amino acids.

This chain links TRBV9 with TRBJ1-1; TRBD1 matches 8 bases. After removal of 3 bases from V and 11 bases from J, the junction contained 6 bases not matched to a gene. Germline CDR1 SGDLS, CDR2 YYNGEE. The CDR3 spans 12 residues. In DNA form, the CDR3 reads TGTGCCAGCAGCGCCTTACAGGGGGAGGCTTTCTTT. As protein: CASSALQGEAFF.

V usage is TRBV3-1 (or the pseudogene TRBV3-2) and J usage is TRBJ2-3; D is undetermined. Trimming left V 4 bases short and J 4 bases short, with 6 bases between. The CDR3 has 12 amino acids. In germline, CDR1 is LGHDT, CDR2 YNNKEL (reference sequence). As DNA, the CDR3 is TGTGCCAGCAGCCTACTTTCAGATACGCAGTATTTT. Its translation is CASSLLSDTQYF.

V is TRBV2 and J is TRBJ2-3; 15 nucleotides match TRBD2. The CDR3 has 14 amino acids. CDR1 is SNHLY and CDR2 is FYNNEI in the germline V gene. J gave up 6 bases and V 8 bases, and 3 bases lay outside the gene matches. The CDR3 DNA reads TGTGCCAGCGGGACTAGCGGGAGGCCGGATACGCAGTATTTT. It translates to CASGTSGRPDTQYF.

This clone was seen only once. The rearrangement uses TRBV15 and TRBJ2-5; possible D gene TRBD2, 5 bases. The CDR3 covers 14 residues. V lost 4 bases, J lost 4 bases, and 13 bases lay in between. CDR1 and CDR2 from the germline V gene are LNHNV and YYDKDF (reference sequence). The chain's CDR3 is CATSIRTGIETQYF. The CDR3 DNA reads as TGTGCCACCAGCATACGGACTGGGATAGAGACCCAGTACTTC.

V is TRBV5-1 and J is TRBJ1-1; D uncertain. CDR3 length: 13 residues. CDR1 and CDR2 from the germline V gene are SGHRS and YFSETQ. V was cut by 3 bases and J by 1 base, with 7 bases left in between. CDR3 loop: CASSYGSNTEAFF. DNA of the CDR3: TGCGCCAGCAGCTATGGCTCGAACACTGAAGCTTTCTTT.

The rearrangement uses TRBV19 and TRBJ2-7; 9 bases are a match to TRBD1. Trimming at V came to 5 bases and at J to 5 bases, leaving 10 bases not matched to a gene. CDR1 LNHDA and CDR2 SQIVND come from the germline V gene (reference sequence). This CDR3 region has 15 residues. The CDR3 loop reads CASSPGTGLGHEQYF. The DNA of the CDR3 is TGTGCCAGTAGTCCCGGGACAGGGTTGGGCCACGAGCAGTACTTC. Full variable domain (rest looked up from reference TRBV19 and TRBJ2-7): DGGITQSPKYLFRKEGQNVTLSCEQNLNHDAMYWYRQDPGQGLRLIYYSQIVNDFQKGDIAEGYSVSREKKESFPLTVTSAQKNPTAFYLCASSPGTGLGHEQYFGPGTRLTVT.

V and J are TRBV3-1 (or the pseudogene TRBV3-2) and TRBJ2-1; the match to TRBD1 covers 9 bases. The V gene end was trimmed by 3 bases and the J gene end by 6 bases; junction bases not matched to a gene: 27. Germline V gene data show CDR1 as LGHDT and CDR2 as YNNKEL (reference sequence). The CDR3 contains 22 residues. The CDR3 coding sequence is TGTGCCAGCAGCCAGGGACAGGGTCATCTAGTAGTTTATAGACTAGTGGCCAATGAGCAGTTCTTC. This gives the protein CASSQGQGHLVVYRLVANEQFF.

The chain employs TRBV11-2 and TRBJ2-6; D is perhaps TRBD1 (6 bases). From germline, CDR1 is SGHAT and CDR2 FQNNGV. The V and J ends lost 3 bases and 2 bases respectively, with 8 bases between them. The CDR3 length is 15 residues. The CDR3 region is CASSFSGAGANVLTF. CDR3 sequence (DNA): TGTGCCAGCAGCTTCTCAGGGGCTGGGGCCAACGTCCTGACTTTC.

The chain employs TRBV10-3 and TRBJ1-4; no clear D. Germline CDR1 and CDR2: ENHRY and SYGVKD. V was pared by 2 bases and J by 0 bases, with 10 bases between. The CDR3 is 16 residues long. CDR3 in amino acids: CAISERTGSTNEKLFF. For the CDR3, the DNA is TGTGCCATCAGTGAGCGAACGGGGTCAACTAATGAAAAACTGTTTTTT.

The chain couples TRBV15 to TRBJ2-1, with 10 positions matching TRBD2. V shed 4 bases and J 8 bases; nucleotides not matched to a gene: 5. CDR1 LNHNV and CDR2 YYDKDF come from the germline V gene (reference sequence). The length of the CDR3 is 14 residues. In DNA, the CDR3 is TGTGCCACCAGCAAGGGACTAGCGAACGATGAGCAGTTCTTC. It is translated as CATSKGLANDEQFF. Full variable domain (rest looked up from reference TRBV15 and TRBJ2-1): DAMVIQNPRYQVTQFGKPVTLSCSQTLNHNVMYWYQQKSSQAPKLLFHYYDKDFNNEADTPDNFQSRRPNTSFCFLDIRSPGLGDTAMYLCATSKGLANDEQFFGPGTRLTVL.

CDR3 loop: CASSSDTSYEQYF. The CDR3 coding sequence is TGTGCCAGCAGCTCTGACACGTCCTACGAGCAGTACTTC. The chain joins TRBV5-8 to TRBJ2-7; no definite D call. The V end was cut by 3 bases, the J end by 1 base, with 8 bases between. Germline V lookup: CDR1 SGHTS, CDR2 YDEGEE. CDR3 length: 13 amino acids.

This clone is a singleton in its sample. This chain joins TRBV4-2 and TRBJ2-1; 14 nucleotides line up with TRBD2. The V gene's germline CDR1 is LGHNA and CDR2 YNFKEQ. V dropped 5 bases and J dropped 7; count of bases not matched to a gene: 4. CDR3 length equals 15 residues. The CDR3 loop reads CASSEGTSGSNEQFF. The CDR3 DNA is TGTGCCAGCAGCGAGGGGACTAGCGGGAGTAATGAGCAGTTCTTC.

V gene TRBV19 combines with J gene TRBJ1-1, with 7 bases identical to TRBD1. The CDR3 runs to 14 residues. Germline V CDR1 and CDR2: LNHDA, SQIVND (reference sequence). Trimming took 8 bases from V and 5 from J; bases not matched to a gene: 11. CDR3 nucleotide sequence: TGTGCCAGTTGGGGAGTCGAACAGGGGACTGAAGCTTTCTTT. Protein sequence: CASWGVEQGTEAFF.

This sequence joins TRBV27 and TRBJ2-2; 7 bases line up with TRBD1. CDR3 size: 15 residues. Germline values: CDR1 MNHEY, CDR2 SMNVEV (reference sequence). The trim removed 7 bases at V and 5 bases at J, leaving 10 bases unmatched. The CDR3 loop reads CASKPGTVSTGELFF. CDR3 nucleotides: TGTGCCAGCAAACCTGGGACAGTGTCTACCGGGGAGCTGTTTTTT.